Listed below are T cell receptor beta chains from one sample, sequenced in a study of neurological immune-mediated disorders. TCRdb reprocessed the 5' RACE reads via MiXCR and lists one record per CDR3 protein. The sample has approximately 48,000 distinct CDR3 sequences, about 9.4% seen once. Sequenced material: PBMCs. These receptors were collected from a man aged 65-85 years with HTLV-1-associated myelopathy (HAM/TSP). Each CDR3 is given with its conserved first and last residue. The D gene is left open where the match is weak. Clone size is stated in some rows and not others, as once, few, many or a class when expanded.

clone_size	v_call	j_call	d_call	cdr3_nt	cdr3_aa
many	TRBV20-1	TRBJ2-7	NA	TGCAGTGCTAGAGTTACGAACGAGCAGTACTTC	CSARVTNEQYF
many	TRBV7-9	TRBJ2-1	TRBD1	TGTGCCAGCAGCCCGGACAGGGTATATACCTACAATGAGCAGTTCTTC	CASSPDRVYTYNEQFF
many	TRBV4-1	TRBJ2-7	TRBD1	TGCGCCAGCAGCCTAACACAGGGGGCTACCGAGCAGTACTTC	CASSLTQGATEQYF
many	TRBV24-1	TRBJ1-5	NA	TGTGCCACCAGTGCGGAGGGGGGCCAAGCTCAGCCCCAGCATTTT	CATSAEGGQAQPQHF
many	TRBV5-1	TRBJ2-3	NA	TGCGCCAGCAGCTTAAGCGGCACAGATACGCAGTATTTT	CASSLSGTDTQYF
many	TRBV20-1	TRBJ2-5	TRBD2	TGCAGTGCTAGAGGCTCTAGCGGGCGACAAGAGACCCAGTACTTC	CSARGSSGRQETQYF
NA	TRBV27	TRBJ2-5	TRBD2	TGTGCCAGCAGTTTTGCGGGAGATGAGACCCAGTACTTC	CASSFAGDETQYF
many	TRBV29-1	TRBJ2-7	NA	TGCAGCGTTGGTCAGGGTTTATCCTACGAGCAGTACTTC	CSVGQGLSYEQYF
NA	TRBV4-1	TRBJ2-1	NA	TGCGCTAGCAGCCGCCTCCCATACTACAATGAGCAGTTCTTC	CASSRLPYYNEQFF
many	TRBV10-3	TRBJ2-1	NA	TGTGCCATCAGTCCAGCTTCCTCCTACAATGAGCAGTTCTTC	CAISPASSYNEQFF
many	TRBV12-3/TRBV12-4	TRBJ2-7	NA	TGTGCCAGCAGCCCGGGACTGGGATGGGAGCAGTACTTC	CASSPGLGWEQYF
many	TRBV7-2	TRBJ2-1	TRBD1	TGTGCCAGCAGAAGGACAGGGTCCTACAATGAGCAGTTCTTC	CASRRTGSYNEQFF
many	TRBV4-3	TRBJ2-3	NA	TGCGCCAGCAGCCAAGGGGTCGGCAGTCGAGGCTATGCAGATACGCAGTATTTT	CASSQGVGSRGYADTQYF
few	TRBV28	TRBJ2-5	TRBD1	TGTGCCAGCAGTTATTCCGTAGGGGGCCCAGAGACCCAGTACTTC	CASSYSVGGPETQYF
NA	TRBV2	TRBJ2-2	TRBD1	TGTGCCAGTAGAAGACAGGGGGCTTTTTCCGGGGAGCTGTTTTTT	CASRRQGAFSGELFF
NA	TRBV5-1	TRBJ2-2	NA	TGCGCCAGCAGCTTGGACAGGTTTACCGGGGAGCTGTTTTTT	CASSLDRFTGELFF
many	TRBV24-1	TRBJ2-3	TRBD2	TGTGCCACCATCCCCAAGGGACTAGCGGGGGTGGCCTTGGATACGCAGTATTTT	CATIPKGLAGVALDTQYF
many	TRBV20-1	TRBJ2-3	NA	TGCAGTGCTGGACCCTGGGGGAGAGATACGCAGTATTTT	CSAGPWGRDTQYF
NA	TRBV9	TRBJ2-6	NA	TGTGCCAGCAGCGGAAGACCTGGGGCCAACGTCCTGACTTTC	CASSGRPGANVLTF
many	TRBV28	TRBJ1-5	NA	TGTGCCAGCACAGAGGGGTCTGTTAGCAATCAGCCCCAGCATTTT	CASTEGSVSNQPQHF
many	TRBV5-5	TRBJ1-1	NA	TGTGCCAGCACCCGCGGGTCGAACACTGAAGCTTTCTTT	CASTRGSNTEAFF
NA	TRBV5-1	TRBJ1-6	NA	TGCGCCAGCCGGTTGGAGAGCAGAAATTCACCCCTCCACTTT	CASRLESRNSPLHF
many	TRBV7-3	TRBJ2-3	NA	TGTGCCAGCAGCCGATGGAGTGATCGCACAGATACGCAGTATTTT	CASSRWSDRTDTQYF
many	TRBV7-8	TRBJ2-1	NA	TGTGCCAGCAGCGGCCGGGACGCAATTTACAATGAGCAGTTCTTC	CASSGRDAIYNEQFF
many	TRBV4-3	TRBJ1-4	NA	TGCGCCAGCAGCCAAAAAGGGACGGCTAATGAAAAACTGTTTTTT	CASSQKGTANEKLFF
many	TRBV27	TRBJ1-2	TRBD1	TGTGCCAGCAGTTTCCGCTCGACAGGGAGCGGCTACACCTTC	CASSFRSTGSGYTF
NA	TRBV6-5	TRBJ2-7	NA	TGTGTCAACAGCCTCTGGAACGAGCAGTACTTC	CVNSLWNEQYF
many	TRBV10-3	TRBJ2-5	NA	TGTGCCATCAGTGAGTCGGGATGGGAGACCCAGTACTTC	CAISESGWETQYF
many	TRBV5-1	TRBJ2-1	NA	TGCGCCAGCAGCTGGCAGGACAGAGCTACTGATGAGCAGTTCTTC	CASSWQDRATDEQFF
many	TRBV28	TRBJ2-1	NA	TGTGCCAGCAACACTTACGATGAGCAGTTCTTC	CASNTYDEQFF
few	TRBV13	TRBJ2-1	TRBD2	TGTGCCAGCAGACCCCGCCGGGGCGGGAGGGATGATGAGCAGTTCTTC	CASRPRRGGRDDEQFF
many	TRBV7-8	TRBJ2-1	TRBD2	TGTGCCAGCAGCTTAGCGGGGGGGGGAGACCCCTACAATGAGCAGTTCTTC	CASSLAGGGDPYNEQFF
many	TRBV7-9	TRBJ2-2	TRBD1	TGTGCCAGCAGCCTTCAAGCCGGGACAGGGACCGGGGAGCTGTTTTTT	CASSLQAGTGTGELFF
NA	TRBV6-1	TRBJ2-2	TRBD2	TGTGCCAGCAGGCAACTAGCGGGCAACACCGGGGAGCTGTTTTTT	CASRQLAGNTGELFF
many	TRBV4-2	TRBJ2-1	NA	TGTGCCAGCAGCCAAGGCCCGGGGTCCTACAATGAGCAGTTCTTC	CASSQGPGSYNEQFF
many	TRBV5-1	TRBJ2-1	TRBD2	TGCGCCAGCAGCTTGTTGGTGACTAGCGGGCGAAATGAGCAGTTCTTC	CASSLLVTSGRNEQFF
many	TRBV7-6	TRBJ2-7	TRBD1	TGTGCCAGCAGCCTGACAGGGTCGGGCTCCGAGCAGTACTTC	CASSLTGSGSEQYF
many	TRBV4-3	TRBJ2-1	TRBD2	TGCGCCAGCAGCCAAGATGGGCTAGCGGGAGGAGACAATGAGCAGTTCTTC	CASSQDGLAGGDNEQFF
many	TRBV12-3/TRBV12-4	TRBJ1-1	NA	TGTGCCAGCAGTTTCGGCAGGGTGTTTGCTGAAGCTTTCTTT	CASSFGRVFAEAFF
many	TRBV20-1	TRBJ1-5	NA	TGCAGTGCTAGTGGTGGGGGACATCAGCCCCAGCATTTT	CSASGGGHQPQHF
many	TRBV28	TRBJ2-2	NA	TGTGCCAGCATCCGGGGGCGGACCGGGGAGCTGTTTTTT	CASIRGRTGELFF
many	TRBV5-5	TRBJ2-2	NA	TGTGCCAGCAGCCTACAGGTGAACACCGGGGAGCTGTTTTTT	CASSLQVNTGELFF
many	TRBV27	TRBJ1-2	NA	TGTGCCAGCAGTTTGCAAAGGGGGGGCTTAGGTGGCTACACCTTC	CASSLQRGGLGGYTF
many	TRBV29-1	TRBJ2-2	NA	TGCAGCGTTGTGCCGAACACCGGGGAGCTGTTTTTT	CSVVPNTGELFF
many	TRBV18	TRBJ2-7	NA	TGTGCCAGCTCACCCCGACTTTTCTCGGGGGAGCAGTACTTC	CASSPRLFSGEQYF
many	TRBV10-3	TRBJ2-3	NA	TGTGCCATCACAGTGGGCGACCTCCCCGGTACGCAGTATTTT	CAITVGDLPGTQYF
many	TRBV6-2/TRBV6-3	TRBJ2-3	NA	TGTGCCAGCAGTTACGGCCCCACAGATACGCAGTATTTT	CASSYGPTDTQYF
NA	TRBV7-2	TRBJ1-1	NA	TGTGCCAGCAGATATCAACAGGGAACTGAAGCTTTCTTT	CASRYQQGTEAFF
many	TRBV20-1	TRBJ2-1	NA	TGCAGTGCTAGAGAGGTAGAGAATGAGCAGTTCTTC	CSAREVENEQFF
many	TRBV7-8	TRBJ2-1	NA	TGTGCCAGCAGCTTATTGGGGGATGAGCAGTTCTTC	CASSLLGDEQFF